These T cell receptor beta chains were read from a single sample in a study of cytomegalovirus exposure and HLA in healthy donors. Libraries were prepared by immunoSEQ multiplex PCR; TCRdb keeps only in-frame clonotypes and omits some of them. Among approximately 110,000 clones listed, 74% were seen once. The material sequenced was PBMCs. These receptor sequences come from a man aged 50 to 60 in good health and CMV-seropositive. Both conserved end residues are trimmed from each CDR3.

V	J	CDR3
TRBV19	TRBJ1-4	ASSAPRGGAREKLF
TRBV18	TRBJ1-1	ASSSTANTEAF
TRBV21-1	TRBJ2-5	ASPPDQETQY
TRBV18	TRBJ2-2	ASSRAGTTSNTGELF
TRBV5-1	TRBJ1-5	ASAKGQGYSNQPQH
TRBV7-8	TRBJ1-2	ASSLDTANYGYT
TRBV4-2	TRBJ2-1	ASSQVESNEQF
TRBV15	TRBJ2-5	ATSRVQGRETQY
TRBV18	TRBJ2-1	ASSPTRTYNEQF
TRBV6-5	TRBJ1-1	ASSYSRMNTEAF
TRBV5-5	TRBJ2-1	ASSKYSGTSEYNEQF
TRBV19	TRBJ1-2	ASRDRLGTSYGYT
TRBV7-8	TRBJ1-1	ASSLGSAGHPEAF
TRBV6-5	TRBJ2-2	ASREDSHNTGELF
TRBV19	TRBJ1-5	ASSILRQENQPQH
TRBV5-1	TRBJ2-5	ASTRTRGWETQY
TRBV29-1	TRBJ2-6	SVAQGTAGANVLT
TRBV6-6	TRBJ2-7	ASSSPGQQSYEQY
TRBV15	TRBJ2-7	ATREGGNSYEQY
TRBV2	TRBJ2-5	ASSEGRQETQY
TRBV9	TRBJ1-3	ASSVEGQPYSGNTIY
TRBV30	TRBJ2-1	AWRVSGRAPEQF
TRBV7-3	TRBJ2-7	ASSLTFRTVNEQY
TRBV5-5	TRBJ2-7	ASSSRDRNTYEQY
TRBV10-3	TRBJ1-1	AISESGSGLGMNTEAF
TRBV11-2	TRBJ2-3	ASSLTYQGVHTDTQY
TRBV5-4	TRBJ2-1	ASSFGGGYNEQF
TRBV5-6	TRBJ2-1	ASSLRTEQF
TRBV4-1	TRBJ1-5	ASSQDNPRSGRRSNQPQH
TRBV28	TRBJ2-1	ASSLGDREGNEQF
TRBV9	TRBJ1-1	ASSRQGSVRAF
TRBV2	TRBJ2-3	ASSELLAGGGVRDTQY
TRBV27	TRBJ1-6	ASSLLGHLYSPLH
TRBV5-6	TRBJ2-7	ASSLAGAHEQY
TRBV25-1	TRBJ1-5	ASREWTGGHNQPQH
TRBV9	TRBJ2-7	ASSPSQGALYEQY
TRBV5-1	TRBJ2-3	ASSLDPGLAGGYTQY
TRBV7-9	TRBJ2-3	ASSLPTITDTQY
TRBV6-6	TRBJ2-3	ASSPGRLGTDTQY
TRBV6-1	TRBJ1-2	ASSEAPPGRNYGYT
TRBV14	TRBJ2-3	ASSQGQGPDTQY
TRBV6-5	TRBJ2-7	ASSYSPATGDEQY
TRBV5-6	TRBJ2-1	ASSLGGISYNEQF
TRBV7-2	TRBJ1-2	ASSPQNNYGYT
TRBV5-1	TRBJ2-3	ASSLGQGAGTDTQY
TRBV11-3	TRBJ2-1	ASSLDSGGAGGEQF
TRBV7-2	TRBJ1-1	ASSLVGAGNTEAF
TRBV11-2	TRBJ1-1	ASSSRVEAF
TRBV7-9	TRBJ2-6	ASSLVTVSGANVLT
TRBV19	TRBJ2-1	ASSIGRGVYNEQF
TRBV30	TRBJ1-2	AWSANRDGGYGYT
TRBV5-1	TRBJ1-1	ASSYGQGWTEAF